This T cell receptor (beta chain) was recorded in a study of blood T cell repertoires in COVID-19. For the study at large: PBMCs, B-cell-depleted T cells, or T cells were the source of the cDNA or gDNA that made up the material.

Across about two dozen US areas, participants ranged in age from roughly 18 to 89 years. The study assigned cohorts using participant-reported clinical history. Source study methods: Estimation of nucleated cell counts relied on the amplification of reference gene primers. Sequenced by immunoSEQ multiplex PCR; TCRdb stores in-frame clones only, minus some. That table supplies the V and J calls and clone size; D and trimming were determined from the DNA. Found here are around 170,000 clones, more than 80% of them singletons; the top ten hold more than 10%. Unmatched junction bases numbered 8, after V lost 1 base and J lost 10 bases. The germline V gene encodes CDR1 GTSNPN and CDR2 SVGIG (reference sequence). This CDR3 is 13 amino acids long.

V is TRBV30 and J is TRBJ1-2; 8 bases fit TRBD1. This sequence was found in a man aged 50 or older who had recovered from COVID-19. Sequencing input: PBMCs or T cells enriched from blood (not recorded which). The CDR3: CAWSGGPGQAYTF. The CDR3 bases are TGTGCCTGGAGTGGGGGCCCGGGACAGGCCTACACCTTC.